This TCR beta chain was identified during a study of radiotherapy plus CTLA-4 blockade in lung cancer (dated by TCRdb to 2016 to 2019). As for the study more broadly: Among the enrolled patients, roughly 19% had an objective response, and about 29% reached disease control.

The library came from the immunoSEQ multiplex PCR assay. TCRdb obtained this table from immuneACCESS and retained in-frame rearrangements with V and J assigned. These tables miss some clones; where compared with another copy, unresolved V genes account for less than half of the shortfall, and the remainder is unexplained. The sample contains under 45,000 clones, 75% to 80% of them found a single time. 20% to 25% of the sample is taken by the ten largest. The research as a whole found: After treatment with radiotherapy and ipilimumab, TCR clones that originated in tumors expanded in peripheral blood. Early dynamic changes in blood T cell clones, together with increased serum interferon-beta after radiation, were reported as the strongest predictors of response.

The study evaluated CTLA-4 blockade (ipilimumab) given together with focal radiation therapy in patients who had chemo-refractory metastatic non-small-cell lung cancer. The germline V gene encodes CDR1 SGHRS and CDR2 YFSETQ. From the cysteine through the phenylalanine, the CDR3 covers 13 amino acids. Solely the CDR3 DNA is kept, with 39 bases framed from the first base. Comment on this clone: Its recognized antigen is unknown. No per-base quality is available; no much larger clone lies one base away.

The receptor was isolated from a human donor with non-small cell lung cancer that progressed on radiotherapy plus ipilimumab. Specimen: peripheral blood, collected from a patient treated with radiotherapy plus ipilimumab. The sequence links TRBV5-1 to TRBJ2-5, with TRBD1 perhaps the D gene, on 6 matching bases. The better agreement between TRBJ2-7 and the DNA end casts doubt on the J call. The CDR3 here reads CASTEVQGYEQYF. The DNA is TGCGCCAGCACCGAGGTACAGGGCTACGAGCAGTACTTC.